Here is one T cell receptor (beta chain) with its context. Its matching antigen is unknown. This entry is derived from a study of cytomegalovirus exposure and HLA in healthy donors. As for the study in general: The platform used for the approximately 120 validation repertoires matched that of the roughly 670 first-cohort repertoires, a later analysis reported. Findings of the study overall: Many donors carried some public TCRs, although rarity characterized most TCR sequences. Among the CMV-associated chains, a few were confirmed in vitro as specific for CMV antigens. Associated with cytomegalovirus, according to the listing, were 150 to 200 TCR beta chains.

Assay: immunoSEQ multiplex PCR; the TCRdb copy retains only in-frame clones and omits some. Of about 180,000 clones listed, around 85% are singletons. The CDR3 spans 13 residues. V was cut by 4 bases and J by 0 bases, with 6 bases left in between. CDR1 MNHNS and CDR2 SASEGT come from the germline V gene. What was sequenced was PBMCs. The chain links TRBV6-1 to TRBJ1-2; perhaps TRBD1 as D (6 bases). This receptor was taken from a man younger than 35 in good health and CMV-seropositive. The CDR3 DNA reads TGTGCCAGCAGTGCAGGGGCTAACTATGGCTACACCTTC. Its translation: CASSAGANYGYTF.